The entry that follows covers one T cell receptor beta chain sequence. Its antigen is currently unknown. The data originate from a study of T cell responses to AZD1222 COVID-19 vaccine. Assay: immunoSEQ multiplex PCR; the TCRdb copy retains only in-frame clones and omits some. The table shows 150,000 to 200,000 clones, with approximately 92% occurring only once. Whole-study findings and limits: Nearly half of unique spike-specific TCRs reportedly avoided B.1.351 and B.1.1.7 mutated regions.

The CDR3 is made up of 14 amino acids. The V end was cut by 5 bases, the J end by 1 base, with 11 bases between. CDR1 SGHTA and CDR2 FQGNSA come from the germline V gene. The sequence came from an adult in good health. The chain combines TRBV7-2 with TRBJ1-1, with D uncertain. The sample here was peripheral blood, taken on day 0 of AZD1222 vaccination. CDR3 residues: CASSLLRGNTEAFF. DNA of the CDR3: TGTGCCAGCAGCCTGCTCCGGGGGAACACTGAAGCTTTCTTT.